The rows below give T cell receptor beta chains drawn from one sample of a study of blood T cell repertoires in COVID-19. Libraries were prepared by immunoSEQ multiplex PCR; TCRdb keeps only in-frame clonotypes and omits some of them. The data contain roughly 230,000 clones, approximately 82% of them singletons. The source material was peripheral blood. These receptors all come from a man aged 40-55 years with active or convalescent COVID-19. Both conserved end residues are part of each CDR3. The D gene is left open where the match is weak. Where a row states a size, it is once, few, many or the class of an expanded clone; other rows omit it.

v_gene	j_gene	abundance	d_gene	CDR3aa	CDR3nt
TRBV5-1	TRBJ2-7	-	TRBD1	CASSFTGVYEQYF	TGCGCCAGCAGCTTCACAGGGGTCTACGAGCAGTACTTC
TRBV11-3	TRBJ2-2	-	-	CASSPRFPGELFF	TGTGCCAGCAGCCCTAGGTTCCCCGGGGAGCTGTTTTTT
TRBV24-1	TRBJ2-3	-	TRBD2	CATNPAGGTDTQYF	TGTGCCACCAATCCAGCGGGAGGGACAGATACGCAGTATTTT
TRBV6-5	TRBJ1-2	few	-	CASRGASGTIYGYTF	TGTGCCAGCAGAGGGGCCTCCGGGACTATCTATGGCTACACCTTC
TRBV15	TRBJ1-5	-	-	CATSRVAQPQHF	TGTGCCACCAGCAGGGTGGCTCAGCCCCAGCATTTT
TRBV7-3	TRBJ2-5	-	-	CASSLRAGGSLGTQYF	TGTGCCAGCAGCTTAAGGGCCGGGGGATCCTTGGGGACCCAGTACTTC
TRBV18	TRBJ1-1	once	TRBD1	CASSPDRGQDEAFF	TGTGCCAGCTCACCCGACAGGGGGCAGGATGAAGCTTTCTTT
TRBV27	TRBJ2-1	-	-	CASSLPRDSLTYNEQFF	TGTGCCAGCAGTTTACCCCGGGACTCCTTAACCTACAATGAGCAGTTCTTC
TRBV4-2	TRBJ1-2	-	TRBD1	CASSQGRTGYGYTF	TGTGCCAGCAGCCAAGGAAGGACAGGGTATGGCTACACCTTC
TRBV27	TRBJ2-2	-	-	CASSLGLGWYGELFF	TGTGCCAGCAGTTTAGGTCTGGGCTGGTACGGGGAGCTGTTTTTT
TRBV19	TRBJ1-2	-	-	CASGGKSNYGYTF	TGTGCCAGTGGGGGCAAATCTAACTATGGCTACACCTTC
TRBV7-3	TRBJ1-5	once	-	CASSLPTGPQHF	TGTGCCAGCAGCTTACCGACAGGGCCCCAGCATTTT
TRBV6-1	TRBJ1-6	once	-	CASSELSNSGPLHF	TGTGCCAGCAGTGAACTTAGTAACAGCGGACCCCTCCACTTT
TRBV18	TRBJ1-1	-	TRBD1	CASSPPRDRATEAFF	TGTGCCAGCTCACCACCGCGGGACAGGGCGACTGAAGCTTTCTTT
TRBV7-9	TRBJ2-7	few	-	CASSLSAGPYEQYF	TGTGCCAGCAGCTTATCTGCTGGGCCCTACGAGCAGTACTTC
TRBV19	TRBJ2-3	-	-	CASSLTGSVGTDTQYF	TGTGCCAGTAGTTTAACAGGCTCGGTGGGCACAGATACGCAGTATTTT
TRBV6-5	TRBJ1-1	-	TRBD1	CASILTGGWLVGAFF	TGTGCCAGCATACTGACAGGGGGTTGGCTTGTGGGGGCTTTCTTT
TRBV28	TRBJ2-7	-	-	CASSLGGREIGQYF	TGTGCCAGCAGTTTAGGGGGGCGGGAGATCGGGCAGTACTTC
TRBV2	TRBJ2-1	-	-	CASSGLDEQFF	TGTGCCAGCTCTGGCCTTGATGAGCAGTTCTTC
TRBV12-3/TRBV12-4	TRBJ2-3	-	-	CASKGLADTQYF	TGTGCCAGCAAAGGACTCGCAGATACGCAGTATTTT
TRBV30	TRBJ2-3	-	-	CAWSVAGTDTQYF	TGTGCCTGGAGTGTGGCCGGGACAGATACGCAGTATTTT
TRBV30	TRBJ1-2	few	TRBD1	CAWSTGTGVDGYTF	TGTGCCTGGAGCACCGGGACAGGGGTAGATGGCTACACCTTC
TRBV30	TRBJ1-6	once	-	CAWSFLSSYNSPLHF	TGTGCCTGGTCCTTTTTGAGCTCCTATAATTCACCCCTCCACTTT
TRBV9	TRBJ2-7	once	TRBD1	CASSFGQGGYEQYF	TGTGCCAGCAGCTTCGGACAGGGAGGCTACGAGCAGTACTTC
TRBV6-5	TRBJ1-1	medium-sized	-	CASSWRRDTEAFF	TGTGCCAGCAGTTGGCGGAGGGACACTGAAGCTTTCTTT
TRBV27	TRBJ2-5	-	TRBD1	CASSSGGTQYF	TGTGCCAGCAGTTCAGGGGGCACCCAGTACTTC
TRBV5-1	TRBJ2-5	-	TRBD1	CASSRGQGAVRETQYF	TGCGCCAGCAGCCGTGGACAGGGAGCTGTACGAGAGACCCAGTACTTC
TRBV6-2/TRBV6-3	TRBJ2-3	-	TRBD1	CASSGQGRSSTDTQYF	TGTGCCAGCAGCGGACAGGGTCGGAGTAGCACAGATACGCAGTATTTT
TRBV10-3	TRBJ2-2	-	TRBD2	CAVSRAAGGHAGELFF	TGTGCCGTATCTCGCGCTGCGGGAGGACATGCTGGGGAGCTGTTTTTT
TRBV18	TRBJ1-4	-	TRBD1	CASSPRTGTNEKLFF	TGTGCCAGCTCACCACGGACAGGGACTAATGAAAAACTGTTTTTT
TRBV6-5	TRBJ1-5	-	TRBD1	CASRPGTASNQPQHF	TGTGCCAGCAGACCCGGGACAGCTAGCAATCAGCCCCAGCATTTT
TRBV11-3	TRBJ1-2	few	-	CASSSGTFGYTF	TGTGCCAGCAGCTCCGGGACATTTGGCTACACCTTC
TRBV21-1	TRBJ1-5	few	-	CASSIPDRTNQPQHF	TGTGCCAGCAGCATTCCCGACAGGACCAATCAGCCCCAGCATTTT
TRBV28	TRBJ1-1	-	-	CASMVRGSEAFF	TGTGCCAGCATGGTCCGGGGGAGTGAAGCTTTCTTT